This T cell receptor beta chain was identified during a study of T cell responses to AZD1222 COVID-19 vaccine. About the research overall: Some second doses came at about 4 weeks and others at about 12 weeks; these were pooled. Findings and caveats of the study: Researchers took repertoire samples only after the peak T cell response had come. At 160-218 and 743-854, vaccine-associated CD4 TCRs were dominant, and they spanned spike.

Data came from immunoSEQ multiplex PCR; TCRdb stores just in-frame clones and leaves some out. The table shows 85,000 to 130,000 clones, with over 85% occurring only once. As for this clone: Its antigen remains unidentified.

This specimen was peripheral blood, taken on day 0 of AZD1222 vaccination. This TCR was sampled from an adult in good health.

CDR3 residues: CATGGHGYTF. CDR3 in DNA: TGTGCCACCGGGGGGCATGGCTACACCTTC. The rearrangement joins TRBV6-5 to TRBJ1-2; maybe TRBD1 (6 bases). The germline V and J ends were trimmed by 10 bases and 6 bases, with 9 bases remaining between them. Germline assignment: CDR1 MNHEY and CDR2 SVGAGI. There are 10 residues in the CDR3.